This T cell receptor beta chain comes out of a study of T cell responses to AZD1222 COVID-19 vaccine. Assay used: immunoSEQ multiplex PCR; TCRdb lists only in-frame clones, some missing. Of tens of thousands of clones listed, 60% to 85% were seen once; the top ten hold 27%. Concerning this clone itself: As yet, its antigen is unknown.

Points from the study as a whole: Spike was spanned by vaccine-associated CD4 TCRs, with dominance at 160-218 and 743-854. The study reported that nearly half of spike-specific TCRs target unmutated variant regions. Clonal diversity was possibly underestimated, and the donors were mostly white British, with more females. Just 5 or 6 AZD1222 recipients tested seropositive at baseline.

CDR3 size: 15 residues. The V gene's germline CDR1 is MNHNS and CDR2 SASEGT. Unmatched junction bases numbered 4, after V lost 1 base and J lost 5 bases. The input for sequencing was peripheral blood, taken 28 days after the second dose of the MenACWY control vaccine. This clonotype was obtained from an adult who received the MenACWY meningococcal vaccine as a control. This chain joins TRBV6-1 and TRBJ2-1, with 8 positions matching TRBD1. The CDR3, as DNA: TGTGCCAGCAGTGAAGGGACAGGGACGCACAATGAGCAGTTCTTC. Protein sequence: CASSEGTGTHNEQFF.